The 8 T cell receptor beta chains listed next were all sequenced from one sample in a study of CD8 T cells in ankylosing spondylitis. TCRdb fed the 5' RACE reads into MiXCR, producing one record per CDR3 protein. The repertoire consists of 200,000 to 250,000 distinct CDR3 sequences, with 9.5% to 12% occurring once and the leading ten covering roughly 6.8%. Sequencing was carried out using blood, either unsorted or a sorted T cell fraction (not recorded which). Receptor source: a male donor with ankylosing spondylitis or in good health (not recorded which).

This clonotype came up many times. This chain links TRBV12-3 or TRBV12-4 with TRBJ2-5; D gene unclear. Trimming took off 5 bases at V and 2 bases at J, with 18 bases between the two ends. The CDR3 has 16 amino acids. CDR3 in DNA: TGTGCCAGCAGTCCTACAAGATATGGTTTACAAGAGACCCAGTACTTC. This translates into CASSPTRYGLQETQYF.

This clonotype was recorded many times. The V call is TRBV5-1, the J call TRBJ1-1; D ambiguous. Germline-derived CDR1 and CDR2 are SGHRS and YFSETQ. V was clipped by 0 bases and J by 4 bases, with 16 bases between them. CDR3 length: 16 amino acids. The CDR3 DNA is TGCGCCAGCAGCTTGGAATGGGGAGAAGGGAGCACTGAAGCTTTCTTT. The encoded protein is CASSLEWGEGSTEAFF.

This clonotype was observed a few times. The chain carries TRBV12-3 or TRBV12-4 and TRBJ2-1; D gene unclear. V lost 0 bases to trimming and J lost 3 bases, with 9 bases between them. This CDR3 is 15 amino acids long. The CDR3 DNA reads TGTGCCAGCAGTTTAGCCCCCCCAGGCTACAATGAGCAGTTCTTC. As protein: CASSLAPPGYNEQFF.

The chain employs TRBV9 and TRBJ2-1, with TRBD2 as a possible D gene (5 bases). The CDR3 contains 14 residues. V lost 0 bases and J lost 8, with 12 bases in between. CDR1 and CDR2 from the germline V gene are SGDLS and YYNGEE. CDR3 coding DNA: TGTGCCAGCAGCGTAGAACCTAGCAACGATGAGCAGTTCTTC. The encoded protein is CASSVEPSNDEQFF.

This clonotype was seen a handful of times. The gene calls are TRBV28 and TRBJ2-2; the D gene is possibly TRBD2 (5 bases). This CDR3 has 14 amino acids. Trimming removed 8 bases from V and 4 bases from J, with 14 bases in between. Germline V CDR1 and CDR2: MDHEN, SYDVKM. The CDR3 DNA reads as TGTGCCAGCCGGGGAAGCGGAGTCACCGGGGAGCTGTTTTTT. This codes for CASRGSGVTGELFF.

This clonotype was recorded many times. The chain couples TRBV5-1 to TRBJ2-3, with a tentative D call TRBD2 (5 bases). There are 14 residues in the CDR3. The V end was cut by 2 bases, the J end by 1 base, with 8 bases between. CDR1 is SGHRS, CDR2 YFSETQ, per germline. Here the CDR3 DNA reads TGCGCCAGCAGCTTTTTGCGGGGCACAGATACGCAGTATTTT. It codes for CASSFLRGTDTQYF. Looking up the rest from reference TRBV5-1 and TRBJ2-3 gives the full variable domain: KAGVTQTPRYLIKTRGQQVTLSCSPISGHRSVSWYQQTPGQGLQFLFEYFSETQRNKGNFPGRFSGRQFSNSRSEMNVSTLELGDSALYLCASSFLRGTDTQYFGPGTRLTVL.

This clonotype was observed at least ten times. The V and J genes are TRBV5-1 and TRBJ2-1; D is perhaps TRBD2 (7 bases). Trimming took off 1 base at V and 5 bases at J, with 13 bases between the two ends. The CDR3 totals 15 residues. Germline values: CDR1 SGHRS, CDR2 YFSETQ. CDR3 amino acids: CASSLRGGGDNEQFF. Written as DNA, the CDR3 is TGCGCCAGCAGCTTGAGGGGGGGCGGAGACAATGAGCAGTTCTTC.

This clonotype was recorded many times. The J gene is TRBJ1-1, the V gene TRBV6-1, with D tentatively TRBD1 (5 bases). Germline V gene data show CDR1 as MNHNS and CDR2 as SASEGT. The ends were cut back, 5 bases at V and 0 bases at J, with 13 bases in the middle. The CDR3 consists of 15 residues. The CDR3 nucleotides are TGTGCCAGCAGTCCACGACAGTTTCTGAACACTGAAGCTTTCTTT. This sequence encodes CASSPRQFLNTEAFF.